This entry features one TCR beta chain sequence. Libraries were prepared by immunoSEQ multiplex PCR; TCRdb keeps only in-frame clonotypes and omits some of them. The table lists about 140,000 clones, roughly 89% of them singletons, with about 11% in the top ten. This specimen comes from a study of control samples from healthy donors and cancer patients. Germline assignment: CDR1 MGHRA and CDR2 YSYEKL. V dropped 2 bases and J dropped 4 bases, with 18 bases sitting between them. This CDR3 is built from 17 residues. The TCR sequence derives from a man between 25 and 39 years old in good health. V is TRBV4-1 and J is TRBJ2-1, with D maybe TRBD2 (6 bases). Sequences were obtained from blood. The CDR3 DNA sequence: TGCGCCAGCAGCCAAATACGAGCGGGTATTAAATACAATGAGCAGTTCTTC. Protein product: CASSQIRAGIKYNEQFF.